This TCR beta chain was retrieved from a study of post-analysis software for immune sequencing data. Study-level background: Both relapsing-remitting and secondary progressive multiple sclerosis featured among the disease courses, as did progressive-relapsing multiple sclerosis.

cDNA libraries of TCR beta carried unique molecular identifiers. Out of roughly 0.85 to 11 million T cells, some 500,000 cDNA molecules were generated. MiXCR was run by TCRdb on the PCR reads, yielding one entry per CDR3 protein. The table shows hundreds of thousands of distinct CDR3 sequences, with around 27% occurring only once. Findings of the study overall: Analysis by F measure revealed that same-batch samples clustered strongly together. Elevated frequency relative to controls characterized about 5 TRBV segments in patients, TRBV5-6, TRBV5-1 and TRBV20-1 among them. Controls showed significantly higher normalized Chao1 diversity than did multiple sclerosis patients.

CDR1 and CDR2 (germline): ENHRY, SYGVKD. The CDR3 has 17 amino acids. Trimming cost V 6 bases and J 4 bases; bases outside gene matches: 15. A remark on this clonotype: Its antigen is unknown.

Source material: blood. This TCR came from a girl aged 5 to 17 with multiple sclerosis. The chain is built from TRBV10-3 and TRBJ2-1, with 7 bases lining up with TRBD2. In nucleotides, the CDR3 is TGTGCCATCAGGGGTGTTGAGGCGGGAGATTTTTACAATGAGCAGTTCTTC. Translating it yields CAIRGVEAGDFYNEQFF.